A single sample is the source of the 14 T cell receptor beta chains below, sequenced in a study of CD8 T cells in ankylosing spondylitis. TCRdb used MiXCR to reprocess the 5' RACE reads, holding one entry per CDR3 protein. The data contain roughly 670,000 distinct CDR3 sequences, 15% to 20% of them singletons. Their recognized antigens are unknown. Study-wide results and caveats: Ankylosing spondylitis blood seemed to carry a telltale TCR beta motif made of fewer than 10 highly homologous variants.

The sequencing input was blood, either unsorted or a sorted T cell fraction (not recorded which). The receptors were sampled from a male donor with ankylosing spondylitis.

The chain recombines TRBV5-1 with TRBJ2-1; a possible D gene is TRBD2 (6 bases). V was shortened by 4 bases and J by 3 bases, with 14 bases between the two germline ends. Germline CDR1 SGHRS, CDR2 YFSETQ. The CDR3 has 15 residues. The CDR3 coding sequence is TGCGCCAGCAGCACTTTGGCGGGAAGCTACAATGAGCAGTTCTTC. Translating it yields CASSTLAGSYNEQFF.

This clonotype was found many times. The CDR3 is CASSLDPNTEAFF. CDR3 nucleotides: TGTGCCAGCAGTTTAGACCCGAACACTGAAGCTTTCTTT. The chain joins TRBV12-3 or TRBV12-4 to TRBJ1-1, with D unresolved. V was pared by 1 base and J by 1 base, with 4 bases between. The CDR3 totals 13 residues.

This clonotype was seen ten or more times. This rearrangement joins TRBV4-3 to TRBJ2-1; tentatively, D is TRBD1 or TRBD2 (6 bases each). This CDR3 spans 16 amino acids. Trimming took off 0 bases at V and 4 bases at J, with 13 bases between the two ends. Germline-derived CDR1 and CDR2 are LGHNA and YSLEER. In DNA form, the CDR3 reads TGCGCCAGCAGCCAAGATGGGGCGGGGACATACAATGAGCAGTTCTTC. Translating gives CASSQDGAGTYNEQFF.

This chain uses TRBV6-5 with TRBJ2-2, with D unclear. This CDR3 contains 18 residues. Deletions cut 0 bases from V and 0 bases from J, with 14 bases between. Germline loops: CDR1 MNHEY, CDR2 SVGAGI. CDR3 DNA: TGTGCCAGCAGTTACTCGAGAGTCACCGATGCGAACACCGGGGAGCTGTTTTTT. It yields the protein CASSYSRVTDANTGELFF.

This sequence joins TRBV10-3 and TRBJ2-1; perhaps TRBD1 as D (5 bases). The V end lost 5 bases, the J end lost 0 bases, and 17 bases lay between the germline ends. CDR3 length equals 17 residues. Germline V CDR1 and CDR2: ENHRY, SYGVKD. The CDR3 sequence: CAISPQGAAISYNEQFF. CDR3 nucleotide sequence: TGTGCCATCAGTCCGCAAGGGGCAGCCATCTCCTACAATGAGCAGTTCTTC.

This clonotype was found a few times. This chain links TRBV11-3 with TRBJ1-2, with no clear D. The CDR3 consists of 14 residues. Trimming stripped 5 bases from V and 4 bases from J, with 14 bases between. Per the germline V gene, CDR1 is SGHNT and CDR2 is YENEEA. In nucleotides, the CDR3 is TGTGCCAGCAGCCGAAGCGGCGGAAGCTATGGCTACACCTTC. It codes for CASSRSGGSYGYTF.

This clonotype was detected only a few times. The V and J genes are TRBV12-3 or TRBV12-4 and TRBJ2-3; the D gene is possibly TRBD1 (6 bases). CDR3 length: 18 residues. V gave up 6 bases and J gave up 2 bases, with 24 bases separating them. CDR3 DNA sequence: TGTGCCAGCAGCCTAGGGGAACCGGGACACCGGAACACAGATACGCAGTATTTT. Its translation is CASSLGEPGHRNTDTQYF.

This clonotype has only a few counts. The J gene is TRBJ2-2, the V gene TRBV2, with TRBD2 identical over 7 bases. Unmatched junction bases numbered 5, after V lost 4 bases and J lost 6 bases. Germline V gene lookup returns CDR1 SNHLY and CDR2 FYNNEI. This CDR3 is built from 14 residues. The CDR3 here is CASSVGGRAGELFF. The DNA of the CDR3 is TGTGCCAGCAGTGTCGGCGGGAGAGCCGGGGAGCTGTTTTTT.

This chain connects TRBV7-6 to TRBJ2-2; the D is unclear. Trimming pared 2 bases from V and 2 bases from J, leaving 12 bases between. CDR3 size: 16 residues. CDR1 is SGHVS and CDR2 is FNYEAQ in the germline V gene. CDR3 region: CASSLQSTRNTGELFF. CDR3 in DNA: TGTGCCAGCAGCTTACAGTCTACCCGTAACACCGGGGAGCTGTTTTTT. The whole variable domain, remainder taken from reference TRBV7-6 and TRBJ2-2, is GAGVSQSPRYKVTKRGQDVALRCDPISGHVSLYWYRQALGQGPEFLTYFNYEAQQDKSGLPNDRFSAERPEGSISTLTIQRTEQRDSAMYRCASSLQSTRNTGELFFGEGSRLTVL.

This clonotype was detected only a few times. This sequence joins TRBV28 and TRBJ1-5, with 9 positions matching TRBD1. This CDR3 has 15 residues. Germline CDR1 is MDHEN and CDR2 is SYDVKM. Trimming at V came to 5 bases and at J to 9 bases, leaving 11 bases not matched to a gene. The CDR3 coding sequence is TGTGCCAGCAGTGCCGGGACAGGGACCTTGGGGCCCCAGCATTTT. The encoded protein is CASSAGTGTLGPQHF.

The V and J genes are TRBV25-1 and TRBJ1-3, with a possible D match to TRBD1 (6 bases). The CDR3 runs to 16 residues. V lost 5 bases and J lost 0, with 14 bases in between. Looked up from germline, CDR1 is MGHDK and CDR2 is SYGVNS. CDR3 loop: CASSWSRDNSGNTIYF. The CDR3 coding sequence is TGTGCCAGCAGTTGGAGCAGGGACAACTCTGGAAACACCATATATTTT.

In this sample, this clonotype turned up a few times. V and J are TRBV5-1 and TRBJ1-1; D unresolved. CDR1 and CDR2 from the germline V gene are SGHRS and YFSETQ. Between the trimmed V and J ends, which lost 3 bases and 0 bases, there was a span of 12 bases. The length of the CDR3 is 15 residues. In DNA, the CDR3 is TGCGCCAGCAGCTCCCAAGAGAGTATGAACACTGAAGCTTTCTTT. It yields the protein CASSSQESMNTEAFF.

This clonotype was seen more than once but under ten times. V gene TRBV6-1 combines with J gene TRBJ1-1, with D hard to call. Trimming left V 6 bases short and J 0 bases short, with 11 bases between. Per germline, CDR1 MNHNS and CDR2 SASEGT. The CDR3 length is 14 residues. The CDR3 protein is CASRKINVNTEAFF. CDR3 coding DNA: TGTGCCAGCAGGAAGATTAACGTGAACACTGAAGCTTTCTTT.

This clonotype showed up just a few times. The chain recombines TRBV14 with TRBJ2-6; 10 bases agree with TRBD1. The ends lost 2 bases at V and 0 bases at J; junction bases unmatched: 7. The CDR3 extends over 19 amino acids. CDR1 SGHDN and CDR2 FVKESK come from the germline V gene. The CDR3 reads CASSQPGQGFNSGANVLTF. As DNA, the CDR3 is TGTGCCAGCAGCCAACCGGGACAGGGGTTTAACTCTGGGGCCAACGTCCTGACTTTC.